This T cell receptor (beta chain) was sequenced for a study of blood T cells in healthy people across ages. On this clonotype itself: Mismatch with germline at one junction end may stem from a read error.

Isolation yielded PBMCs, at least 7 million per sample, in every case. The CDR3 contains 17 residues. Germline values: CDR1 SGHTA, CDR2 FQGTGA. Next came a second PCR, run for about 7 to 12 cycles, which used a sample-barcoded 5' primer along with a J-beta primer mix. TCRdb used MiXCR to reprocess the 5' RACE reads, holding one entry per CDR3 protein. The sample consists of about 1.6 million distinct CDR3 sequences, roughly 32% of them appearing once. Sequenced input: blood. The V call is TRBV7-3, the J call TRBJ2-1; 11 bases agree with TRBD2. This clonotype was sampled from a woman aged 25 to 45 in good health. The DNA of the CDR3 is TGTGCCAGCAGCCCATTCATTGGGACTAGCGGATACAATGAGCGGTTCTTC. It yields the protein CASSPFIGTSGYNERFF.